This TCR beta chain stems from a study of human T cells and chemical hapten exposure. Each CDR3 protein gets one entry after TCRdb re-called the RACE reads with MiXCR. The sample holds about 120,000 distinct CDR3 sequences, over 9% seen once. Time point in this sample: patch test 3, about 24 weeks after DPC sensitization. Treatment in this sample: therapeutic diphenylcyclopropenone sensitization with weekly scalp DPC. Non-pregnant alopecia patients aged 18 to 70, suitable for DPC therapy. The V gene's germline CDR1 is SNHLY and CDR2 FYNNEI. Losses at the gene ends were 7 bases for V and 8 bases for J; bases not matched to a gene: 15. The CDR3 runs to 16 residues. Ten or more counts support this clonotype.

The source of this sequence is a woman aged 45 to 65 with alopecia areata. Some clones in this sample may be carry-over from other donors' samples. The sample in question was whole blood, obtained in connection with sensitization to the hapten diphenylcyclopropenone (DPC). This sequence joins TRBV2 and TRBJ1-1, with 11 bases matching TRBD1. CDR3 coding DNA: TGTGCCAGCATCCCTCCCATATTAGGGACAGGGGGGGAAGCTTTCTTT. Translation gives CASIPPILGTGGEAFF.